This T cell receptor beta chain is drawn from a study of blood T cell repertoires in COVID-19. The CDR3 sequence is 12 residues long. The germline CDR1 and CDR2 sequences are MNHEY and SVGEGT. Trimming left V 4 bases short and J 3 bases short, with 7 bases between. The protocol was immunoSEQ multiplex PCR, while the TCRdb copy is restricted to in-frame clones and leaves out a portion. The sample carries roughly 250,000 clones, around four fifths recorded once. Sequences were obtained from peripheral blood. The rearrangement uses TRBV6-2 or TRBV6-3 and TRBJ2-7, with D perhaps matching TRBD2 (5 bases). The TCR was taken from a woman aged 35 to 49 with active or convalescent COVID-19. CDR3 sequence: CASSWTDYEQYF. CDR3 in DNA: TGTGCCAGCAGTTGGACTGACTACGAGCAGTACTTC.